The 21 T cell receptor beta chains below were found in one sample sequenced in a study of T cells in women clearing cervical HPV infection. Clones were sequenced by immunoSEQ multiplex PCR, and TCRdb holds only the in-frame ones, with some missing. This sample's table reports about 30,000 clones. Sequences were obtained from blood buffy coat. These receptors were collected from a woman aged 18 to 75 with a cervical HPV16 infection that either progressed to CIN3+ or cleared (not recorded which).

Worth noting for this clone: The CDR3 end is not reached by the read, which stops 3 residues before it; the germline J gene fills it in. V gene TRBV10-2 combines with J gene TRBJ1-5, with D possibly matching TRBD1 (5 bases). Between the trimmed V and J ends, which lost 0 bases and 6 bases, there was a span of 9 bases. The CDR3 loop spans 14 amino acids. Germline CDR1 WSHSY, CDR2 SAAADI. CDR3 DNA, as far as it was read: TGCGCCAGCAGTGAGTCAGGGGTGGGTCAGCCC. Amino acids: CASSESGVGQP. The full CDR3 sequence reads CASSESGVGQPQHF.

In regard to this clone: The CDR3 end is not reached by the read, which stops 3 residues before it; the germline J gene fills it in. The rearrangement uses TRBV20-1 and TRBJ2-1, with 9 nucleotides matching TRBD2. Germline V CDR1 and CDR2: DFQATT, SNEGSKA (reference sequence). This CDR3 has 13 residues. V gave up 5 bases and J gave up 8 bases; unmatched junction bases: 7. This chain's CDR3 is CSAYSGSIYEQFF. Partial CDR3 DNA: TGCAGTGCTTATAGCGGGAGTATATATGAG.

Turning to this clone: The read gets to within 3 residues of the CDR3 end, and the germline J gene fills in the rest. The chain joins TRBV7-8 to TRBJ1-1; 7 bases are shared with TRBD1. J gave up 4 bases and V 10 bases, and 12 bases lay outside the gene matches. Germline V gene lookup returns CDR1 SGHVS and CDR2 FQNEAQ. The CDR3 spans 14 residues. CDR3 DNA (partial): TGTGCCACCAGACAAAGGGGGCTAGTCACTGAA. Its translation: CATRQRGLVTE. The full CDR3 is CATRQRGLVTEAFF.

Points on this clone: The read ends 3 residues before the CDR3 terminus; that terminus is restored from the germline J gene. The V and J genes are TRBV7-2 and TRBJ1-1; D is possibly TRBD1 (6 bases). The CDR3 is made up of 15 amino acids. Germline CDR1 is SGHTA and CDR2 is FQGNSA. CDR3 DNA, as far as it was read: TGTGCCAGCAGGCCACCACAGGGATTGGAGGAGACA. The encoded protein is CASRPPQGLEET. The CDR3 as a whole reads CASRPPQGLEETAFF. The full variable domain, completed using reference TRBV7-2 and TRBJ1-1, is GAGVSQSPSNKVTEKGKDVELRCDPISGHTALYWYRQSLGQGLEFLIYFQGNSAPDKSGLPSDRFSAERTGGSVSTLTIQRTQQEDSAVYLCASRPPQGLEETAFFGQGTRLTVV.

Turning to this clone: The sequenced fragment ends 3 residues before the CDR3 boundary, so the rest is inferred from the germline J gene. This sequence joins TRBV20-1 and TRBJ2-7, with 8 bases identical to TRBD2. V lost 4 bases and J lost 6; bases outside the gene matches: 5. CDR3 length: 12 amino acids. The germline gives CDR1 DFQATT, CDR2 SNEGSKA (reference sequence). The sequenced CDR3 bases are TGCAGTGCTATCGCGGGAGGCCTCGAG. The encoded protein is CSAIAGGLE. The entire CDR3 reads CSAIAGGLEQYF.

Comment on this clone: The read ends 3 residues before the CDR3 terminus; that terminus is restored from the germline J gene. This chain connects TRBV2 to TRBJ2-1; D possibly corresponds to TRBD2 (6 bases). Per germline, CDR1 SNHLY and CDR2 FYNNEI. The CDR3 has 13 residues. Trimming cost V 9 bases and J 6 bases, with 15 bases left between them. This chain's CDR3 is CASTAGTVNEQFF. CDR3 DNA, as far as it was read: TGTGCCAGTACCGCCGGGACTGTCAATGAG.

With respect to this clone: The read halts 3 residues ahead of the CDR3 end, with the missing end drawn from the germline J gene. The V and J genes are TRBV5-1 and TRBJ2-2; D unclear. Germline CDR1 is SGHRS and CDR2 is YFSETQ. The CDR3 has 15 residues. Partial CDR3 DNA: TGCGCCAGCAGCTTGGATCTATCAACTAATGAAAAG. Its translation: CASSLDLSTNEK. The full CDR3 reads CASSLDLSTNEKLFF.

As regards this clone: Read data end 3 residues before the CDR3 end; the end is taken from the germline J gene. The rearrangement joins TRBV5-6 to TRBJ2-7; D gene ambiguous. CDR1 SGHDT and CDR2 YYEEEE come from the germline V gene. Trimming removed 1 base from V and 5 bases from J, with 13 bases in between. CDR3 length equals 14 residues. The covered CDR3 bases are TGTGCCAGCAGCTTGAGGGCCGGTCTCAACGAG. Amino acids: CASSLRAGLNE. The full CDR3 protein reads CASSLRAGLNEQYF.

With respect to this clone: The DNA ends 3 residues before the CDR3 does, and the rest of the CDR3 is filled in from the germline J gene. This chain uses TRBV5-1 with TRBJ2-7; D is perhaps TRBD2 (5 bases). The V gene's germline CDR1 is SGHRS and CDR2 YFSETQ. The CDR3 covers 14 residues. V was pared by 0 bases and J by 1 base, with 8 bases between. CDR3 bases read: TGCGCCAGCAGCTTGGGGACTCGATCCTACGAG. It is translated as CASSLGTRSYE. The full CDR3 sequence reads CASSLGTRSYEQYF.

A word on this clone: Coverage ceases 3 residues before the CDR3 finishes, and the germline J gene fills in the end. V gene TRBV7-3 combines with J gene TRBJ1-2, with D possibly TRBD1 on 5 matching bases. Germline V gives CDR1 SGHTA, CDR2 FQGTGA. The CDR3 is 14 residues long. The DNA read from the CDR3 is TGTGCCAGCAGCTTAACGGTCCCGGGGGGTGAC. This sequence encodes CASSLTVPGGD. The whole CDR3 protein reads CASSLTVPGGDYTF.

As to this clone: The read terminates 3 residues before the CDR3 end, so the remaining end is supplied by the germline J gene. This chain joins TRBV19 and TRBJ1-6; tentatively, D is TRBD1 (5 bases). The ends were cut back, 7 bases at V and 2 bases at J, with 6 bases in the middle. The germline CDR1 and CDR2 sequences are LNHDA and SQIVND (reference sequence). The CDR3 contains 13 residues. The CDR3 DNA, read in part, is TGTGCCAGTACGACAGCCTATAATTCACCC. Protein: CASTTAYNSP. In full, the CDR3 is CASTTAYNSPLHF. Variable domain in full (rest from reference TRBV19 and TRBJ1-6): DGGITQSPKYLFRKEGQNVTLSCEQNLNHDAMYWYRQDPGQGLRLIYYSQIVNDFQKGDIAEGYSVSREKKESFPLTVTSAQKNPTAFYLCASTTAYNSPLHFGNGTRLTVT.

Concerning this clone: The read is 3 residues too short to cover the CDR3 end, so that end is filled in from the germline J gene. J is TRBJ2-5 and V is TRBV5-1; 9 bases agree with TRBD2. There are 16 residues in the CDR3. Germline loops: CDR1 SGHRS, CDR2 YFSETQ. Trimming at V came to 4 bases and at J to 2 bases, leaving 9 bases not matched to a gene. The CDR3 region is CASSNPLAGFQETQYF. The CDR3 DNA, read in part, is TGCGCCAGCAGCAACCCACTAGCGGGTTTTCAAGAGACC.

Note on this clone: Germline and junction disagree at one end, which may indicate a read error. Incomplete CDR3 DNA: TGTGCCGGCAGTTACGGTCAAGAGACC. Its protein is CAGSYGQET. The entire CDR3 is CAGSYGQETQYF. The chain has TRBV7-9 and TRBJ2-5; no clear D gene. The read halts 3 residues ahead of the CDR3 end, with the missing end drawn from the germline J gene. From germline, CDR1 is SEHNR and CDR2 FQNEAQ (reference sequence). This CDR3 is 12 amino acids long.

On this clone: The read terminates 3 residues before the CDR3 end, so the remaining end is supplied by the germline J gene. The chain joins TRBV20-1 to TRBJ1-1; no clear D gene. The CDR3 is 14 residues long. Germline V gene sequence: CDR1 DFQATT, CDR2 SNEGSKA (reference sequence). Trimming pared 3 bases from V and 0 bases from J, leaving 11 bases between. The CDR3 spells CSASVGRVNTEAFF. Incomplete CDR3 DNA: TGCAGTGCTAGTGTGGGTAGGGTGAACACTGAA.

With regard to this clone: The missing CDR3 end, 3 residues past where the read stops, is filled in from the germline J gene. The chain couples TRBV30 to TRBJ1-5; the D gene is possibly TRBD1 (5 bases). The CDR3 has 15 amino acids. V lost 2 bases and J lost 7, with 18 bases in between. Germline V gene lookup returns CDR1 GTSNPN and CDR2 SVGIG (reference sequence). CDR3 DNA, as far as it was read: TGTGCCTGGAGTAATTTTGAGGGGAAGAGGCAGCCC. Encoded protein: CAWSNFEGKRQP. The complete CDR3 protein is CAWSNFEGKRQPQHF.

As concerns this clone: Coverage ceases 3 residues before the CDR3 finishes, and the germline J gene fills in the end. The chain recombines TRBV2 with TRBJ1-1; D call uncertain. This CDR3 comprises 14 residues. V lost 4 bases to trimming and J lost 1 base, with 10 bases between them. Germline V gene sequence: CDR1 SNHLY, CDR2 FYNNEI. The CDR3 reads CASSALQRNTEAFF. The covered CDR3 bases are TGTGCCAGCAGTGCGTTACAGAGGAACACTGAA.

The CDR3 protein is CASSLGLADTDTQYF. Incomplete CDR3 DNA: TGTGCCAGCAGCCTGGGACTAGCGGACACAGATACG. The chain uses TRBV5-4 and TRBJ2-3; 11 nucleotides align to TRBD2. The sequence runs out 3 residues before the end of the CDR3; the remainder is reconstructed from the germline J gene. Germline CDR1 is SGHNT and CDR2 is YYREEE (reference sequence). Trimming cost V 4 bases and J 2 bases; bases outside gene matches: 3. This CDR3 comprises 15 residues.

In the case of this clone: The CDR3 extends 3 residues past the end of the read, so its final part is completed from the germline J gene. The chain carries TRBV19 and TRBJ2-5; TRBD2 matches 7 bases. Germline trimming cut 4 bases from V and 4 bases from J; bases unmatched to any gene: 9. This CDR3 is 15 amino acids long. Germline V gene lookup returns CDR1 LNHDA and CDR2 SQIVND (reference sequence). CDR3 region: CASSTVAGSGETQYF. CDR3 DNA, as far as it was read: TGTGCCAGTAGTACCGTAGCGGGTTCGGGAGAGACC.

Comments on this clone: The CDR3 end lies 3 residues beyond the end of the read and is filled in from the germline J gene. The rearrangement links TRBV5-4 to TRBJ1-2, with a possible D match to TRBD1 (5 bases). The CDR3 runs 13 residues. Germline V gene lookup returns CDR1 SGHNT and CDR2 YYREEE (reference sequence). The CDR3 is CASSFDREGGYTF. The covered CDR3 bases are TGTGCCAGCAGCTTCGACCGGGAGGGGGGC.

Comments on this clone: The read gets to within 3 residues of the CDR3 end, and the germline J gene fills in the rest. The chain couples TRBV7-3 to TRBJ2-1; TRBD2 aligns across 12 bases. V shed 5 bases, J shed 9 bases, and the junction held 5 bases outside the gene matches. Looked up from germline, CDR1 is SGHTA and CDR2 is FQGTGA. The CDR3 is 14 residues long. The part of the CDR3 DNA that was read is TGTGCCAGCAGCGCGACTAGCGGGAGTCTTGAG. It yields the protein CASSATSGSLE. The complete CDR3 protein is CASSATSGSLEQFF.

The CDR3 sequence is CASSIEAAGGAFF. The CDR3 bases that were read are TGTGCCAGTAGTATAGAGGCAGCGGGGGGA. The gene calls are TRBV19 and TRBJ1-1, with D possibly TRBD1 on 5 matching bases. The CDR3 end is not reached by the read, which stops 3 residues before it; the germline J gene fills it in. This CDR3 spans 13 amino acids. Germline assignment: CDR1 LNHDA and CDR2 SQIVND (reference sequence).